One and the same sample provided the 24 T cell receptor beta chains below, sequenced in a study of response to subunit inactivated influenza vaccine (dated by TCRdb to the late 2010s). Receptors were amplified or captured by RT-PCR. Sequenced using an Illumina HiSeq 2500. TCRdb trimmed the raw reads at Q25, called clones with MiXCR and kept productive beta chains. Rows are unified per CDR3 protein, each entry keeping the most common DNA and genes. Here the sample has around 190,000 distinct CDR3 sequences; roughly an eighth occur a single time. The top ten constitute 20% to 30% of the sample. The sequenced sample was CD8+ T cells sorted from PBMCs, obtained about 5 days after vaccination. The receptor source for this set is a man aged 45 to 65 who received an inactivated influenza vaccine. Donor details come from another sample of the same person, matched by shared clones.

The rearrangement links TRBV6-2 or TRBV6-3 to TRBJ2-1, with TRBD2 identical over 7 bases. In germline, CDR1 is MNHEY, CDR2 SVGEGT. The CDR3 has 14 residues. J gave up 9 bases and V 8 bases, and 13 bases lay outside the gene matches. This CDR3 is CASSGEGGPSEQFF. In DNA form, the CDR3 reads TGTGCCAGCTCCGGGGAGGGCGGTCCTTCTGAGCAGTTCTTC.

This rearrangement joins TRBV2 to TRBJ2-5; TRBD2 agrees at 9 bases. Trimming removed 5 bases from V and 4 bases from J; junction bases left unmatched: 17. This CDR3 contains 18 residues. Germline values: CDR1 SNHLY, CDR2 FYNNEI. CDR3 bases: TGTGCCAGCAGTCCCGCTAGCGGGGACTCAATATCGGTAGAGACCCAGTACTTC. It translates to CASSPASGDSISVETQYF.

A few counts support this clonotype. V usage is TRBV24-1 and J usage is TRBJ2-1; D gene ambiguous. Germline CDR1 is KGHDR and CDR2 is SFDVKD. Trimming pared 9 bases from V and 6 bases from J, leaving 8 bases between. CDR3 size: 11 residues. CDR3 amino acids: CATGAGNEQFF. The CDR3 DNA reads as TGTGCCACCGGAGCTGGCAATGAGCAGTTCTTC.

This clonotype was seen at least ten times. The chain couples TRBV4-2 to TRBJ2-7; 11 bases map to TRBD1. This CDR3 has 16 residues. CDR1 and CDR2 (germline): LGHNA, YNFKEQ. The ends lost 0 bases at V and 6 bases at J; junction bases unmatched: 7. The CDR3 region is CASSQDWTGGPFEQYF. CDR3 bases: TGTGCCAGCAGCCAAGATTGGACAGGGGGCCCTTTCGAGCAGTACTTC.

For this clonotype: A junction boundary mismatches the germline segment, possibly from a read error. This chain connects TRBV4-1 to TRBJ2-2; TRBD1 matches at 12 bases. The CDR3 contains 16 residues. Germline V gene lookup returns CDR1 MGHRA and CDR2 YSYEKL. This chain's CDR3 is CASSSWDRGHTGELCF. The CDR3 nucleotides are TGCGCCAGCAGCTCCTGGGACAGGGGGCACACCGGGGAGCTGTGTTTT.

A few counts support this clonotype. Just one base apart from a much larger clone, this may be a read error. The V gene is TRBV27, the J gene TRBJ1-1; D not resolved. The CDR3 length is 12 residues. V lost 6 bases, J lost 1 base, and 6 bases lay in between. The germline V gene has CDR1 MNHEY and CDR2 SMNVEV (reference sequence). The CDR3 DNA follows: TGTGCCAGCAGGTGGGGGAACACTGAAGCTTTCTTT. It yields the protein CASRWGNTEAFF.

This chain joins TRBV10-2 and TRBJ2-1; 7 bases are a match to TRBD1. Germline trimming cut 6 bases from V and 6 bases from J; bases unmatched to any gene: 14. The CDR3 extends over 16 amino acids. Germline-derived CDR1 and CDR2 are WSHSY and SAAADI. CDR3 sequence reads: CASRPIRGQSINEQFF. As DNA, the CDR3 is TGCGCCAGCAGGCCTATACGGGGACAGAGCATCAATGAGCAGTTCTTC.

The chain couples TRBV7-9 to TRBJ1-4; tentative D call: TRBD1 (5 bases). The CDR3 runs 13 residues. Germline CDR1 SEHNR, CDR2 FQNEAQ (reference sequence). V was pared by 3 bases and J by 10 bases, with 12 bases between. The CDR3 region has the DNA TGTGCCAGCAGCTTTACAGGAGAGGTAAAACTGTTTTTT. The encoded protein is CASSFTGEVKLFF.

V is TRBV20-1 and J is TRBJ1-2; D is unclear. Germline-derived CDR1 and CDR2 are DFQATT and SNEGSKA (reference sequence). Between the trimmed V and J ends, which lost 0 bases and 8 bases, there was a span of 10 bases. The CDR3 contains 12 residues. The CDR3 DNA follows: TGCAGTGCTAGAGAGCCGCGAGGGGGCTACACCTTC. The encoded protein is CSAREPRGGYTF.

This clonotype has only a few counts. V usage is TRBV12-3 or TRBV12-4 and J usage is TRBJ2-1; D not resolved. Trimming took off 3 bases at V and 10 bases at J, with 10 bases between the two ends. CDR3 size: 12 residues. DNA for the CDR3: TGTGCCAGCAGTTTTCTGGCTCCCGAGCAGTTCTTC. Protein: CASSFLAPEQFF.

The chain couples TRBV2 to TRBJ2-5, with TRBD1 matching over 9 bases. Per germline, CDR1 SNHLY and CDR2 FYNNEI. This CDR3 is 18 amino acids long. V was clipped by 5 bases and J by 1 base; unmatched bases: 14. CDR3 sequence (DNA): TGTGCCAGCAGTTTCTCCGGGGGACCGGACAGGGGCCAAGAGACCCAGTACTTC. The encoded protein is CASSFSGGPDRGQETQYF.

The chain is built from TRBV4-3 and TRBJ1-1; D is uncertain. Per germline, CDR1 LGHNA and CDR2 YSLEER. The CDR3 is made up of 14 amino acids. V lost 0 bases to trimming and J lost 0 bases, with 5 bases between them. The CDR3 reads CASSQDGVNTEAFF. CDR3 DNA sequence: TGCGCCAGCAGCCAAGACGGAGTGAACACTGAAGCTTTCTTT.

V and J are TRBV6-1 and TRBJ2-5; 10 positions agree with TRBD2. Looked up from germline, CDR1 is MNHNS and CDR2 is SASEGT. V was pared by 7 bases and J by 2 bases, with 7 bases of the junction left unmatched. The CDR3 has 15 amino acids. The CDR3 nucleotides read TGTGCCAGCACCACCAGCGGGGGGGTACAAGAGACCCAGTACTTC. Translation: CASTTSGGVQETQYF.

This clonotype has a handful of counts. J is TRBJ2-7 and V is TRBV12-3 or TRBV12-4; 9 bases agree with TRBD1. The CDR3 totals 14 residues. With 7 bases clipped from V and 2 bases from J, the junction kept 6 bases outside the gene matches. The DNA of the CDR3 is TGTGCCAGCACCAGCACAGGGGGCCCCTACGAGCAGTACTTC. It translates to CASTSTGGPYEQYF.

This clonotype was found many times. The chain recombines TRBV5-1 with TRBJ2-1, with TRBD2 identical over 7 bases. This CDR3 comprises 17 residues. Trimming removed 0 bases from V and 0 bases from J; junction bases left unmatched: 6. CDR1 is SGHRS, CDR2 YFSETQ, per germline. CDR3 residues: CASSLDSGLGSYNEQFF. The CDR3 DNA follows: TGCGCCAGCAGCTTGGATTCAGGACTAGGCTCCTACAATGAGCAGTTCTTC.

This clonotype was seen only a few times. The chain employs TRBV7-9 and TRBJ2-7, with a weak D call TRBD1 (6 bases). From germline, CDR1 is SEHNR and CDR2 FQNEAQ (reference sequence). Deletions cut 5 bases from V and 2 bases from J, with 22 bases between. This CDR3 has 17 residues. The CDR3 DNA follows: TGTGCCAGCAGCCCGCCGGACAGTCTCACTAGACCCTACGAGCAGTACTTC. As protein: CASSPPDSLTRPYEQYF.

This rearrangement joins TRBV5-1 to TRBJ1-4, with D tentatively TRBD1 (5 bases). The CDR3 is 15 residues long. The ends were cut back, 0 bases at V and 4 bases at J, with 10 bases in the middle. Germline CDR1 SGHRS, CDR2 YFSETQ. The CDR3 DNA is TGCGCCAGCAGCTTGGTGGGGACCAATAATGAAAAACTGTTTTTT. Translation: CASSLVGTNNEKLFF.

V usage is TRBV5-1 and J usage is TRBJ2-7, with D possibly TRBD1 on 6 matching bases. The germline gives CDR1 SGHRS, CDR2 YFSETQ. This CDR3 is 13 amino acids long. V was trimmed by 2 bases and J by 5 bases, leaving 11 bases between them. In DNA form, the CDR3 reads TGCGCCAGCAGCTTAGGGTCAGGGGACGAGCAGTACTTC. Translation: CASSLGSGDEQYF.

This clonotype showed up many times. V is TRBV12-3 or TRBV12-4 and J is TRBJ1-2, with D possibly TRBD1 on 6 matching bases. The CDR3 has 12 residues. V lost 6 bases, J lost 6 bases, and 11 bases lay in between. The CDR3, as DNA: TGTGCCAGCAGACGTAACAGGGATGGCTACACCTTC. Residues: CASRRNRDGYTF.

Only a few counts were recorded for this clonotype. The gene calls are TRBV5-1 and TRBJ2-7; D remains unclear. Germline CDR1 reads SGHRS; CDR2 reads YFSETQ. CDR3 size: 11 residues. V gave up 0 bases and J gave up 7 bases, with 5 bases separating them. CDR3 residues: CASSLEQEQYF. The CDR3 DNA follows: TGCGCCAGCAGCTTGGAACAAGAGCAGTACTTC.

This clonotype was picked up a small number of times. The V and J genes are TRBV12-3 or TRBV12-4 and TRBJ1-6; possible D gene TRBD1, 6 bases. With 3 bases removed from V and 7 bases from J, the gap between germline ends came to 10 bases. The CDR3 totals 14 residues. CDR3 loop: CASSFEGGNSPLHF. The CDR3 nucleotides read TGTGCCAGCAGTTTTGAGGGGGGGAATTCACCCCTCCACTTT.

The CDR3 DNA follows: TGCAGTGCAGAGAGGGAATCTCCTTCTTCCTACGAGCAGTACTTC. Residues: CSAERESPSSYEQYF. This chain links TRBV20-1 with TRBJ2-7; weak D call: TRBD2 (5 bases). Germline V gene sequence: CDR1 DFQATT, CDR2 SNEGSKA (reference sequence). CDR3 length: 15 residues. V was cut by 6 bases and J by 1 base, with 19 bases left in between.

V and J are TRBV21-1 and TRBJ1-3; TRBD1 was called by the table and not checked on the DNA. TRBV21-1 is marked as a pseudogene. The CDR3 is made up of 19 amino acids. The CDR3 reads CASSKGFRAGASSGNTIYF. The DNA of the CDR3 is TGTGCCAGCAGCAAAGGGTTCCGGGCCGGCGCTAGCTCTGGAAACACCATATATTTT.

The gene calls are TRBV20-1 and TRBJ2-7; D is perhaps TRBD1 (6 bases). The CDR3 consists of 15 residues. Looked up from germline, CDR1 is DFQATT and CDR2 is SNEGSKA (reference sequence). V gave up 4 bases and J gave up 2 bases, with 18 bases separating them. In DNA, the CDR3 is TGCAGTGCTACCCAGGGGCAGGCTTTAACCTACGAGCAGTACTTC. It translates to CSATQGQALTYEQYF.